This record looks at one T cell receptor beta chain sequence and its context. The antigen it recognizes is unknown. No quality values exist for individual bases; no much larger clone is one base distant. From its cysteine to its phenylalanine, the CDR3 spans 14 amino acids. Solely the CDR3 DNA is kept, with 42 bases framed from the first base. Relative to germline, V is 4 bases shorter and J is 0 bases shorter, with 7 bases between their ends. The germline V gene encodes CDR1 SNHLY and CDR2 FYNNEI. This sample is drawn from a study of blood T cell repertoires in COVID-19 (TCRdb year 2020). Background on the whole study: Samples covering the acute and convalescent phases of COVID-19 were provided by collaborators in the United States, Italy and Spain. Deeply sampled blood TCRbeta repertoires from subjects exposed to, actively infected with, or recovered from COVID-19 were included in the dataset. Where available, HLA class I and class II types were obtained from metadata supplied by the sample provider rather than from assay-based typing. The samples were drawn from the first 160 participants of the ongoing ImmuneRACE study and from 1,254 subjects provided by 6 global collaborators. A freely available public database, intended as a resource for researchers studying the immune response to SARS-CoV-2, is where the repertoires were released. The sample metadata nearly always contained a de-identified subject ID, COVID-19 status, age in years and sex. The prospective study material was composed of cDNA or gDNA derived from T cells, B-cell-depleted T cells, or PBMCs.

TCRbeta CDR3 regions were amplified from genomic DNA using the immunoSEQ Assay, a bias-controlled multiplex PCR. From the authors' description of their analysis: Within the assay, amplification of reference gene primers was used to estimate how many nucleated cells each sample contained. To quantify the absolute abundance of each unique TCRbeta CDR3 rearrangement, sequence reads were collapsed and filtered. Productive Simpson clonality was computed per sample as the square root of Simpson's diversity index over productive rearrangements. Entries here come from immuneACCESS through TCRdb and include only in-frame sequences with V and J called. Some clones fail to appear in such tables; in the studies checked, an unresolved V gene covers under half of the shortfall, and the cause of the remainder is unknown. V, J and clone size derive from that table, while D and trimming were established from the DNA sequence. The sample table holds roughly 330,000 clones, of which 80% to 90% were seen once. The ten largest clones take up over 4% of the sample.

Points the paper makes about the study in general: The amount of clinical and demographic metadata varied by source and participant and was provided uncurated.

Participants in the prospective study were enrolled through a virtual design, were aged 18 to 89 years, and lived in 20 to 30 United States geographic areas. In the prospective study, cohorts were assigned on the basis of participant-reported clinical history obtained from a screening survey and a study questionnaire. For ImmuneRACE Cohort 3, a participant was defined as recovered based on two consecutive negative NP/OP PCR tests, clearance by a healthcare professional, or resolution of symptoms. In the prospective study, mobile phlebotomists collected whole blood, serum and a nasopharyngeal or oropharyngeal swab from each participant. Prospective study participants could optionally give additional blood draws and questionnaires over an approximately two-month period. Blood samples from the prospective study were shipped frozen or at room temperature prior to DNA extraction.

Sequences were obtained from PBMCs or T cells enriched from blood (not recorded which). In this chain, TRBV2 is recombined with TRBJ1-5; the D gene lacks a confident call. The source of this sequence is a woman aged 25 to 39 who had recovered from COVID-19. This receptor carries the CDR3 CASSGRISNQPQHF. The DNA sequence is given as TGTGCCAGCAGTGGCAGAATTAGCAATCAGCCCCAGCATTTT.